This T cell receptor beta chain was identified in a study of blood T cell repertoires in COVID-19. Looked up from germline, CDR1 is MNHEY and CDR2 is SMNVEV (reference sequence). The CDR3 runs 17 residues. V gave up 8 bases and J gave up 8 bases; unmatched junction bases: 19. Measured with immunoSEQ multiplex PCR; TCRdb has only the in-frame clones, and not every one. The sample records 270,000 or so clones, around 86% being singletons. Sequenced input: peripheral blood. The rearrangement links TRBV27 to TRBJ2-1; 9 nucleotides agree with TRBD2. The sequence was collected from a human donor in a cohort sampled during active COVID-19. CDR3: CASWGRAGLAILDEQFF. The CDR3 DNA sequence: TGTGCCAGCTGGGGGCGGGCCGGACTAGCGATTCTGGATGAGCAGTTCTTC.